This T cell receptor beta chain comes out of a study of Graves' ophthalmopathy and Graves' hyperthyroidism. Overall study context: The authors collected peripheral blood at initial diagnosis, before any treatment.

Investigators amplified TCR beta CDR3 regions from RNA transcripts. RT-PCR was first run with HTBI primers, then multiplex PCR in a second round. TCRdb itself ran the multiplex PCR reads through MiXCR, one entry per CDR3 protein. The table has about 400,000 distinct CDR3 sequences, 18% seen once; the top ten hold around 1.6%. Per the germline V gene, CDR1 is SGHTA and CDR2 is FQGNSA. The trim removed 3 bases at V and 2 bases at J, leaving 3 bases unmatched. The CDR3 spans 15 residues. This clonotype was found many times. The J gene is TRBJ2-7, the V gene TRBV7-2; TRBD1 agrees at 11 bases. Specimen: peripheral blood. The clonotype originates from a woman aged 18 to 35 with Graves' ophthalmopathy. This CDR3 reads CASSFPDRGPYEQYF. The CDR3 coding sequence is TGTGCCAGCAGCTTCCCGGACAGGGGGCCCTACGAGCAGTACTTC.